This entry is about one T cell receptor (beta chain). This record comes from a study of blood T cell repertoires in COVID-19. Study-level background: The cDNA or gDNA used as material had been derived from T cells, B-cell-depleted T cells, or PBMCs.

Repertoires were generated with immunoSEQ multiplex PCR, while TCRdb's copy carries only in-frame clones and drops some. The sample includes over 150,000 clones, around 83% of them seen just once. Looked up from germline, CDR1 is ENHRY and CDR2 is SYGVKD. CDR3 length: 16 residues. Losses at the gene ends were 0 bases for V and 9 bases for J; bases not matched to a gene: 7. Sequencing used peripheral blood. The sequence was collected from a woman aged 60-75 years with COVID-19, enrolled during active disease. The genes are TRBV10-3 and TRBJ1-4; 10 nucleotides line up with TRBD1. CDR3 sequence reads: CAISESVGQGSQKLFF. Written as DNA, the CDR3 is TGTGCCATCAGTGAGTCTGTGGGACAGGGGAGCCAAAAACTGTTTTTT.